The TCR beta chain described here comes from a study of CD8 T cells in ankylosing spondylitis (dated by TCRdb to 2016 to 2017). Describing the broader study: The study profiled T cell receptor beta repertoires in healthy donors and ankylosing spondylitis patients to find disease-linked TCR variants. The full study cohort comprised around 25 ankylosing spondylitis patients and some 110 healthy donors. Peripheral blood was sampled, and synovial fluid was also collected from ankylosing spondylitis patients. Results and caveats for the whole study, not just this receptor: According to the report, matched synovial fluid samples from ankylosing spondylitis patients were significantly enriched for the disease-linked clones. Some motif variants had previously been reported in the synovial fluid and blood of reactive arthritis patients, which suggests shared mechanisms of disease initiation. Blood from ankylosing spondylitis patients appeared to be characterized by a TCR beta motif made up of about 8 highly homologous amino acid variants. In peripheral blood, the disease-linked clones were found at relatively low frequencies and had a CD8+ phenotype.

This clonotype turned up a few times. Its antigen is unknown. No base-level quality is on record; no much larger clone is a single base apart. The germline V gene encodes CDR1 DFQATT and CDR2 SNEGSKA (reference sequence). Inclusive of the bounding cysteine and phenylalanine, the CDR3 is 10 residues long. Only the CDR3 portion is preserved as DNA: 30 bases, with reading frame beginning at the first base. These reads were obtained on an Illumina HiSeq 2500. Quantitative 5'-RACE with molecular barcodes was used to prepare TCR beta libraries. The paper's processing steps were these. Disease-linked TCR variants were identified with a new computational method built on a probabilistic model of VDJ rearrangement. The raw public reads went through TCRdb reprocessing: fastp at Q25, MiXCR clone calling, in-frame beta chains kept. Duplicate CDR3 protein sequences are folded into a single record with the most common DNA and genes. The V and J calls shown here were made by TCRdb, not taken from the authors' results. The sample contains more than 650,000 distinct CDR3 sequences, about an eighth of them found a single time. Roughly 0.51% of the sample is held by the ten biggest clonotypes.

The TCR was taken from a male donor with ankylosing spondylitis. The V and J segments used are TRBV20-1 and TRBJ1-2, with an unclear D gene assignment. Sequencing input: blood, either unsorted or a sorted T cell fraction (not recorded which). The sequenced DNA is TGCAGAGCCTTCGGTGGCGGCTACACCTTC. It is translated as CRAFGGGYTF.